Each of the 25 T cell receptor beta chains below was sequenced from the same sample in a study of early T cells in non-severe SARS-CoV-2 infection. TCRdb redid the calling of the 5' RACE reads with MiXCR, one entry per CDR3 protein. The data hold fewer than 35,000 distinct CDR3 sequences, with roughly 9.2% observed a single time. Specimen: whole blood. The source is an adult who was a healthcare worker with PCR-confirmed SARS-CoV-2 infection or an uninfected control (not recorded which).

This clonotype was picked up many times. The V gene is TRBV13, the J gene TRBJ1-6, with a possible D match to TRBD1 (6 bases). V shed 6 bases and J shed 14 bases, with 14 bases lying between them. The CDR3 is 12 residues long. CDR1 is PRHDT, CDR2 FYEKMQ, per germline (reference sequence). Here the CDR3 reads CASRLDSSALHF. CDR3 in DNA: TGTGCCAGCAGGCTGGACAGCTCGGCCCTCCACTTT.

Concerning this clonotype itself: With a much larger clone just one base away, this may be a read error. J is TRBJ2-7 and V is TRBV7-2, with D perhaps TRBD1 (6 bases). The CDR3 is 13 amino acids. Germline-derived CDR1 and CDR2 are SGHTA and FQGNSA. V lost 4 bases and J lost 3, with 10 bases in between. CDR3 sequence: CASSSRQDYEQYF. The CDR3 bases are TGTGCCAGCAGCTCCCGACAGGACTACGAGCAGTACTTC.

This clonotype was counted a single time. This may stem from a read error, because a much larger clone lies one nucleotide away. The J gene is TRBJ2-7, the V gene TRBV27; TRBD1 or TRBD2 may be the D gene (5 bases each). Trimming cost V 5 bases and J 4 bases, with 15 bases left between them. The CDR3 has 14 residues. Per germline, CDR1 MNHEY and CDR2 SMNVEV (reference sequence). CDR3 sequence: CASSQGPARYEQYF. CDR3 bases: TGTGCCAGCAGTCAGGGACCCGCACGATACGAGCAGTACTTC.

At least ten counts were recorded for this clonotype. J is TRBJ1-1 and V is TRBV7-2; TRBD1 is a possible D gene (5 bases). This CDR3 is built from 16 residues. Germline V gene lookup returns CDR1 SGHTA and CDR2 FQGNSA. V gave up 2 bases and J gave up 3 bases, with 16 bases separating them. The CDR3 region is CASSLSRGGKDTEAFF. The CDR3 nucleotides are TGTGCCAGCAGCTTAAGTAGGGGTGGGAAGGACACTGAAGCTTTCTTT.

The sample holds many counts of this clonotype. The rearrangement joins TRBV7-2 to TRBJ2-7; D perhaps matches TRBD2 (7 bases). The CDR3 length is 16 residues. Germline V lookup: CDR1 SGHTA, CDR2 FQGNSA. The ends were cut back, 1 base at V and 2 bases at J, with 15 bases in the middle. CDR3 sequence: CASSLGSAGAPYEQYF. The CDR3 coding sequence is TGTGCCAGCAGCTTAGGTTCCGCGGGGGCCCCCTACGAGCAGTACTTC.

Ten or more counts support this clonotype. The J gene is TRBJ1-1, the V gene TRBV14, with D unresolved. Trimming pared 3 bases from V and 3 bases from J, leaving 8 bases between. In germline, CDR1 is SGHDN, CDR2 FVKESK. The length of the CDR3 is 13 residues. The DNA of the CDR3 is TGTGCCAGCAGCCAGGCAGAATACACTGAAGCTTTCTTT. This gives the protein CASSQAEYTEAFF.

V and J are TRBV6-5 and TRBJ1-1; weak D call: TRBD1 (5 bases). This CDR3 comprises 13 residues. Germline CDR1 reads MNHEY; CDR2 reads SVGAGI. The V and J ends lost 3 bases and 8 bases respectively, with 13 bases between them. The CDR3 DNA reads TGTGCCAGCAGTTATTCTCGTCGGGGGGAAGCTTTCTTT. It is translated as CASSYSRRGEAFF.

This clonotype was counted ten times or more. This sequence joins TRBV6-2 or TRBV6-3 and TRBJ2-2; the D gene is possibly TRBD1 (6 bases). The germline V gene has CDR1 MNHEY and CDR2 SVGEGT. The CDR3 has 16 amino acids. V lost 8 bases to trimming and J lost 7 bases, with 23 bases between them. CDR3 in DNA: TGTGCCAGCCGCCGTGGGCCGACAGGAGCCGACGGGGAGCTGTTTTTT. It specifies CASRRGPTGADGELFF.

The chain uses TRBV7-9 and TRBJ1-5; D remains unclear. Germline V CDR1 and CDR2: SEHNR, FQNEAQ (reference sequence). The CDR3 loop spans 14 amino acids. Trimming removed 2 bases at V and 1 base at J, with 6 bases between. The CDR3 coding sequence is TGTGCCAGCAGCTTACGGGGAAGCAATCAGCCCCAGCATTTT. Its protein is CASSLRGSNQPQHF.

The table lists this clonotype with many counts. CDR3 in DNA: TGTGCCAGCAGCCCGGGTGGCGGGGGGGCCGAGCAGTACTTC. It codes for CASSPGGGGAEQYF. J is TRBJ2-7 and V is TRBV7-2, with 9 bases identical to TRBD2. The V segment lost 5 bases and the J segment 6 bases; nucleotides outside the gene matches: 8. The CDR3 consists of 14 residues. The V gene's germline CDR1 is SGHTA and CDR2 FQGNSA.

This clonotype was seen repeatedly, ten times or more. The rearrangement links TRBV15 to TRBJ2-4; D is uncertain. This CDR3 spans 15 amino acids. V lost 0 bases, J lost 0 bases, and 6 bases lay in between. The germline V gene has CDR1 LNHNV and CDR2 YYDKDF (reference sequence). For the CDR3, the DNA is TGTGCCACCAGCAGAGACTATTTAGCCAAAAACATTCAGTACTTC. Protein product: CATSRDYLAKNIQYF. The full variable domain, with the rest looked up from reference TRBV15 and TRBJ2-4, is DAMVIQNPRYQVTQFGKPVTLSCSQTLNHNVMYWYQQKSSQAPKLLFHYYDKDFNNEADTPDNFQSRRPNTSFCFLDIRSPGLGDTAMYLCATSRDYLAKNIQYFGAGTRLSVL.

This clonotype occurred many times. The V and J genes are TRBV6-2 or TRBV6-3 and TRBJ2-1; 7 bases line up with TRBD1. V was clipped by 8 bases and J by 6 bases; unmatched bases: 16. CDR1 is MNHEY and CDR2 is SVGEGT in the germline V gene. The CDR3 has 16 amino acids. CDR3 amino acids: CASLSIVSGGGNEQFF. In nucleotides, the CDR3 is TGTGCCAGCCTGTCGATCGTGTCAGGGGGTGGCAATGAGCAGTTCTTC.

The table lists this clonotype with many counts. V gene TRBV6-6 combines with J gene TRBJ1-2; D uncertain. The CDR3 has 14 residues. The V gene's germline CDR1 is MNHNY and CDR2 SVGAGI (reference sequence). Trimming cost V 0 bases and J 4 bases, with 9 bases left between them. CDR3 nucleotide sequence: TGTGCCAGCAGTTACTCGAGGGCCCGCTATGGCTACACCTTC. This gives the protein CASSYSRARYGYTF.

In this sample, this clonotype turned up a few times. The rearrangement joins TRBV9 to TRBJ1-3; no clear D gene. Germline V gene lookup returns CDR1 SGDLS and CDR2 YYNGEE. V lost 0 bases to trimming and J lost 0 bases, with 4 bases between them. This CDR3 has 14 residues. CDR3 nucleotides: TGTGCCAGCAGCGTAGATCACTCTGGAAACACCATATATTTT. This codes for CASSVDHSGNTIYF.

This clonotype came up many times. The chain links TRBV7-2 to TRBJ2-7; D remains ambiguous. V was clipped by 1 base and J by 2 bases, with 9 bases between them. Germline loops: CDR1 SGHTA, CDR2 FQGNSA. The CDR3 consists of 14 residues. For the CDR3, the DNA is TGTGCCAGCAGCTTAGAGGCGGTTGCCTACGAGCAGTACTTC. Its protein is CASSLEAVAYEQYF.

The CDR3 spells CASRPYVTMPPYNEQFF. CDR3 bases: TGTGCCAGCAGACCCTACGTTACGATGCCCCCTTACAATGAGCAGTTCTTC. The chain combines TRBV28 with TRBJ2-1; no reliable D call. This CDR3 is built from 17 residues. The V gene's germline CDR1 is MDHEN and CDR2 SYDVKM. V lost 6 bases and J 4 bases, leaving 22 bases between the germline ends.

This clonotype showed up just a few times. V and J are TRBV7-2 and TRBJ1-1, with TRBD1 matching over 10 bases. There are 16 residues in the CDR3. Germline trimming cut 4 bases from V and 4 bases from J; bases unmatched to any gene: 9. Per germline, CDR1 SGHTA and CDR2 FQGNSA. The DNA for the CDR3 is TGTGCCAGCAGCTCCGGACAGGGGGTATTTGGCACTGAAGCTTTCTTT. It codes for CASSSGQGVFGTEAFF. Looking up the rest from reference TRBV7-2 and TRBJ1-1 gives the full variable domain: GAGVSQSPSNKVTEKGKDVELRCDPISGHTALYWYRQSLGQGLEFLIYFQGNSAPDKSGLPSDRFSAERTGGSVSTLTIQRTQQEDSAVYLCASSSGQGVFGTEAFFGQGTRLTVV.

This clonotype was counted ten times or more. V usage is TRBV7-2 and J usage is TRBJ2-4; 13 bases fit TRBD2. V dropped 4 bases and J dropped 8; count of bases not matched to a gene: 5. The germline V gene has CDR1 SGHTA and CDR2 FQGNSA. This CDR3 has 15 residues. The CDR3 protein is CASSSTSGGAYIQYF. The CDR3 nucleotides read TGTGCCAGCAGCTCCACTAGCGGGGGGGCCTACATTCAGTACTTC.

This clonotype appeared many times. V and J are TRBV6-5 and TRBJ2-7, with D possibly being TRBD1 or TRBD2 (5 bases each). Germline V gene data show CDR1 as MNHEY and CDR2 as SVGAGI. Trimming removed 6 bases from V and 7 bases from J, with 13 bases in between. This CDR3 comprises 12 residues. CDR3 bases: TGTGCCAGCAGCCCCGGGACCCATGAGCAGTACTTC. Its translation is CASSPGTHEQYF.

In this sample, this clonotype turned up many times. The gene calls are TRBV6-6 and TRBJ1-5; D is possibly TRBD1 (5 bases). V was shortened by 5 bases and J by 5 bases, with 19 bases between the two germline ends. CDR1 MNHNY and CDR2 SVGAGI come from the germline V gene (reference sequence). The CDR3 length is 16 residues. The CDR3 bases are TGTGCCAGCAGTAACCGGGACGCCAGAGCGGATCAGCCCCAGCATTTT. Translated, it gives CASSNRDARADQPQHF.

This clonotype has ten or more counts. This chain connects TRBV6-2 or TRBV6-3 to TRBJ2-5; D is perhaps TRBD1 or TRBD2 (5 bases each). The ends were cut back, 4 bases at V and 1 base at J, with 10 bases in the middle. The CDR3 length is 14 residues. Germline assignment: CDR1 MNHEY and CDR2 SVGEGT. CDR3 bases: TGTGCCAGCAGTTGGGGGAGAGGCCAAGAGACCCAGTACTTC. It yields the protein CASSWGRGQETQYF.

This clonotype was seen repeatedly, ten times or more. The V gene is TRBV12-3 or TRBV12-4, the J gene TRBJ2-7, with a weak D call TRBD1 (6 bases). CDR3 length: 14 amino acids. The ends were cut back, 6 bases at V and 5 bases at J, with 17 bases in the middle. CDR3: CASSSLTGLNEQYF. In nucleotides, the CDR3 is TGTGCCAGCAGCTCCCTGACAGGTTTGAACGAGCAGTACTTC.

This clonotype was detected ten times or more. This chain links TRBV29-1 with TRBJ1-2, with D unresolved. This CDR3 comprises 11 residues. With 0 bases removed from V and 8 bases from J, the gap between germline ends came to 7 bases. Germline V gives CDR1 SQVTM, CDR2 ANQGSEA. CDR3 DNA: TGCAGCGTTGAAGAGGGTGCCGGCTACACCTTC. Translation gives CSVEEGAGYTF.

This clonotype has more than one count but fewer than ten. The rearrangement joins TRBV12-3 or TRBV12-4 to TRBJ1-2; no clear D. V lost 1 base, J lost 2 bases, and 8 bases lay in between. The CDR3 consists of 14 residues. The CDR3: CASSLEPQNYGYTF. In DNA, the CDR3 is TGTGCCAGCAGTTTAGAACCCCAAAACTATGGCTACACCTTC.

Ten or more counts support this clonotype. The chain uses TRBV7-3 and TRBJ2-5; no clear D gene. Germline V gene sequence: CDR1 SGHTA, CDR2 FQGTGA. Trimming pared 5 bases from V and 4 bases from J, leaving 11 bases between. The CDR3 has 13 residues. CDR3 region: CASSPRGGETQYF. In DNA, the CDR3 is TGTGCCAGCAGCCCCCGAGGCGGAGAGACCCAGTACTTC.